This T cell receptor (beta chain) stems from a study of OX40 agonist ivuxolimab in advanced cancers. The CDR3 has 11 amino acids. Germline V gene sequence: CDR1 SNHLY, CDR2 FYNNEI. V dropped 8 bases and J dropped 3 bases, with 7 bases sitting between them. Clones were sequenced by immunoSEQ multiplex PCR, and TCRdb holds only the in-frame ones, with some missing. In the table there are 90,000 to 100,000 clones, roughly 95% of which are singletons. Sequencing was performed on CD4+ or CD8+ T cells sorted from blood, taken in a trial of the OX40 agonist ivuxolimab. The chain employs TRBV2 and TRBJ2-5; no clear D. The TCR was taken from an adult with an advanced solid tumor such as melanoma, head and neck, liver or kidney cancer. The CDR3 coding sequence is TGTGCCAGCGGAGAAGAAGAGACCCAGTACTTC. This translates into CASGEEETQYF. The full variable domain, rest sourced from reference TRBV2 and TRBJ2-5, is EPEVTQTPSHQVTQMGQEVILRCVPISNHLYFYWYRQILGQKVEFLVSFYNNEISEKSEIFDDQFSVERPDGSNFTLKIRSTKLEDSAMYFCASGEEETQYFGPGTRLLVL.